This TCR beta chain was documented in a study of human T cells and chemical hapten exposure. The wider study: Each week of the roughly 25-week study, patients had diphenylcyclopropenone applied to the scalp. Cases of alopecia areata, totalis or universalis occurred in a predominantly female patient group. Study conclusions and caveats: TCRs at high frequency, those above 1 in 1000, did not change with DPC sensitization.

TCRdb re-called the RACE reads with MiXCR, one entry per CDR3 protein. The table records tens of thousands of distinct CDR3 sequences, 7.5% to 8% of them present only once. The CDR3 contains 14 residues. V lost 3 bases and J 9 bases, leaving 16 bases between the germline ends. Germline CDR1 is SGHRS and CDR2 is YFSETQ. Time point: pre-sensitization, week 0. Treatment of the sample: therapeutic diphenylcyclopropenone sensitization with weekly scalp DPC. The sample holds a few counts of this clonotype. Its antigen remains unknown. The sample here was whole blood, taken in connection with sensitization to the hapten diphenylcyclopropenone (DPC). The chain employs TRBV5-1 and TRBJ2-1; no reliable D call. This clonotype was sampled from a woman aged 45 to 65 with alopecia areata. Some clones in this sample may be carry-over from other donors' samples. CDR3 residues: CASSSRTAPPEQFF. CDR3 nucleotides: TGCGCCAGCAGCTCCCGGACCGCGCCCCCTGAGCAGTTCTTC.